This entry concerns a single T cell receptor beta chain. The antigen is not known. These data originate in a study of T cell responses to AZD1222 COVID-19 vaccine. Sequencing used immunoSEQ multiplex PCR; TCRdb keeps in-frame clones, though not all of them. The sample has about 130,000 clones; around 92% are singletons. Study-wide points: It was only a handful of AZD1222 recipients who were seropositive at baseline. Spike-specific TCR breadth and depth both grew after two AZD1222 doses.

The CDR3 has 14 residues. The V gene's germline CDR1 is SGHRS and CDR2 YFSETQ. V was pared by 10 bases and J by 4 bases, with 18 bases between. The chain employs TRBV5-1 and TRBJ1-3, with a tentative D call TRBD1 (5 bases). This receptor was identified in an adult in good health. The sample consisted of peripheral blood, taken on day 0 of AZD1222 vaccination. The chain's CDR3 is CAGASGSLGNTIYF. DNA of the CDR3: TGCGCCGGAGCATCAGGGAGTCTGGGAAACACCATATATTTT.